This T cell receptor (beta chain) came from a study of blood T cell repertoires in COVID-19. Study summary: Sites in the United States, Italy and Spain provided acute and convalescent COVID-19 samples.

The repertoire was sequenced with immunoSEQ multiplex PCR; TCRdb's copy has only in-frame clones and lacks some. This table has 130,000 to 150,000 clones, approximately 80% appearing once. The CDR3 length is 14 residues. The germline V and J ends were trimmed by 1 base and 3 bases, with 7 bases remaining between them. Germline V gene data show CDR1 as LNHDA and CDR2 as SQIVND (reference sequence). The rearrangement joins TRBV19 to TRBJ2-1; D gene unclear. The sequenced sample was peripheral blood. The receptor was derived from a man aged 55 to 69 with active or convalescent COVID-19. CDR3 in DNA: TGTGCCAGTAGTATAGCTACCAACTACAATGAGCAGTTCTTC. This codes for CASSIATNYNEQFF.